This record concerns one T cell receptor (beta chain) sequence. The source of the sample is a study of blood T cell repertoires in COVID-19. At the level of the study: Acute and convalescent COVID-19 specimens originated in the United States, Italy and Spain. T cells, B-cell-depleted T cells, or PBMCs supplied cDNA or gDNA.

In the source study's methods: Cell counts per sample came from amplifying reference gene primers. Sequenced by immunoSEQ multiplex PCR; TCRdb stores in-frame clones only, minus some. From that table come the V and J calls and clone size; the DNA was used to work out D and trimming. Counted here are more than 55,000 clones, approximately 88% occurring once; the ten biggest clones make up approximately 6.4%. The CDR3 has 12 residues. Trimming removed 4 bases at V and 2 bases at J, with 6 bases between. This TCR came from a woman in her 70s with acute or convalescent COVID-19. The chain combines TRBV5-3 with TRBJ1-1, with unresolved D. TRBV5-3 is filed as an ORF, its function uncertain. The sample comprised peripheral blood. The CDR3 spells CARSPLNTEAFF. The CDR3 DNA reads TGTGCCAGAAGCCCCCTCAACACTGAAGCTTTCTTT.